A single TCR beta chain is shown here with its context. What it binds is unknown. This sample was taken from a study of cytomegalovirus exposure and HLA in healthy donors. Turning to the study itself: Earlier findings included approximately 120 million unique TCR beta sequences obtained from 150 million to 200 million T cells. Assignment to the Caucasian-associated ancestry cluster applied to 81% of the approximately 400 genotyped donors. Study results and caveats: Some V segments, TRBV6-2 and TRBV6-3 among them, were indistinguishable and were therefore excluded.

PCR used 60 Vbeta primers and 13 Jbeta primers. TCRdb's table, derived via immunoSEQ multiplex PCR, lists solely in-frame clones and lacks some. The sample lists some 150,000 clones, roughly 80% seen once, with roughly 4.2% in the top ten. The CDR3 runs to 12 residues. Trimming stripped 8 bases from V and 5 bases from J, with 10 bases between. Germline V lookup: CDR1 MNHEY, CDR2 SVGAGI. The donors were healthy bone marrow donors. The sequenced sample was PBMCs. The receptor was isolated from a man between 35 and 55 years old in good health and CMV-seronegative. The rearrangement uses TRBV6-5 and TRBJ1-5; D possibly corresponds to TRBD1 (6 bases). The CDR3 nucleotides are TGTGCCAGCGGCTACAGGGATCAGCCCCAGCATTTT. This gives the protein CASGYRDQPQHF.